This T cell receptor (beta chain) was recorded in a study of blood T cell repertoires in COVID-19. Study summary: Samples of COVID-19 (acute and convalescent) were obtained from the United States, Italy and Spain. Sample material is recorded as cDNA or gDNA derived from T cells, B-cell-depleted T cells, or PBMCs.

Membership in each cohort depended on participant-reported clinical history. In the original workflow: Amplified reference gene primers provided the basis for estimating nucleated cell counts. Sequencing was performed with immunoSEQ multiplex PCR; in TCRdb, only in-frame clones are kept and a portion is missing. V, J and clone size were drawn from that table, and D and trimming were deduced from the DNA. The table includes 150,000 to 200,000 clones, roughly nine tenths detected once. The length of the CDR3 is 15 residues. Germline CDR1 and CDR2: LGHNA and YNFKEQ. The V end lost 4 bases, the J end lost 2 bases, and 12 bases lay between the germline ends.

V is TRBV4-2 and J is TRBJ1-3, with D maybe TRBD1 (6 bases). Sequenced: PBMCs or T cells enriched from blood (not recorded which). The clonotype comes from a human donor with acute COVID-19. The donor label of this sample is uncertain. CDR3 region: CASSLGTTPGNTIYF. CDR3 bases: TGTGCCAGCAGCCTGGGGACAACCCCTGGAAACACCATATATTTT.